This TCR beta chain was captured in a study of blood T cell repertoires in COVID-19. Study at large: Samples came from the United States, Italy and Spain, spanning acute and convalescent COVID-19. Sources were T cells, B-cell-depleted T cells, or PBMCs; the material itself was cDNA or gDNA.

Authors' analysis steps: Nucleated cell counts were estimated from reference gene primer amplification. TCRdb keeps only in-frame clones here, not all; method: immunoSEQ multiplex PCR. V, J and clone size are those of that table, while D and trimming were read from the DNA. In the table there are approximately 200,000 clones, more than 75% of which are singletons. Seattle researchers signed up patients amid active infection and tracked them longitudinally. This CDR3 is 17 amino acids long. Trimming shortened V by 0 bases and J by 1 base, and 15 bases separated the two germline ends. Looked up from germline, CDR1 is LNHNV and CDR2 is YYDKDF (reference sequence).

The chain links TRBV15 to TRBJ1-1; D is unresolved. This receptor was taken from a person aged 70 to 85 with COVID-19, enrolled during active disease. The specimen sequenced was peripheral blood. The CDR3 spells CATSRDHWTDWNTEAFF. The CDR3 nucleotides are TGTGCCACCAGCAGAGACCACTGGACGGACTGGAACACTGAAGCTTTCTTT. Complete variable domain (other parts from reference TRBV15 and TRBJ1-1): DAMVIQNPRYQVTQFGKPVTLSCSQTLNHNVMYWYQQKSSQAPKLLFHYYDKDFNNEADTPDNFQSRRPNTSFCFLDIRSPGLGDTAMYLCATSRDHWTDWNTEAFFGQGTRLTVV.